This TCR beta chain was captured by sequencing in a study of blood T cell repertoires in COVID-19. Data came from immunoSEQ multiplex PCR; TCRdb stores just in-frame clones and leaves some out. This sample carries 400,000 to 450,000 clones, roughly 91% of them seen once, and the ten largest clones take about 0.6%. The TCR comes from a man between 18 and 29 years old who had recovered from COVID-19. Sequenced input: PBMCs or T cells enriched from blood (not recorded which).

The CDR3: CASSLPREYYNEQFF. The CDR3 coding sequence is TGCGCCAGCAGCTTGCCGCGGGAGTACTACAATGAGCAGTTCTTC. This rearrangement joins TRBV5-1 to TRBJ2-1, with 7 bases identical to TRBD2. The trim removed 1 base at V and 3 bases at J, leaving 4 bases unmatched. The CDR3 is 15 amino acids. Germline V gene data show CDR1 as SGHRS and CDR2 as YFSETQ.